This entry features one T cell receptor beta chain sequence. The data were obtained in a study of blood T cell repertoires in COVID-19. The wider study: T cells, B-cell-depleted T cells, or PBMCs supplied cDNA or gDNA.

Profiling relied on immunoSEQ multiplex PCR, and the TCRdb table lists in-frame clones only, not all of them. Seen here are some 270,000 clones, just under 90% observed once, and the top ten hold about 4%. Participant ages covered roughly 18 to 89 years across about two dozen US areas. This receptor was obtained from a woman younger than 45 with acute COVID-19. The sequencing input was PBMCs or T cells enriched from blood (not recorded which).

The CDR3 sequence is CASSAGQNQNYEQYF. CDR3 bases: TGTGCCAGTAGTGCGGGACAGAACCAGAACTACGAGCAGTACTTC. The J gene is TRBJ2-7, the V gene TRBV19, with TRBD1 as a possible D gene (7 bases). The CDR3 loop spans 15 amino acids. From germline, CDR1 is LNHDA and CDR2 SQIVND (reference sequence). The ends were cut back, 5 bases at V and 3 bases at J, with 17 bases in the middle.